A single sample is the source of the 25 T cell receptor beta chains below, sequenced in a study of cytomegalovirus exposure and HLA in healthy donors. Profiled with immunoSEQ multiplex PCR; TCRdb holds only in-frame clones, not every one. The repertoire includes under 350,000 clones, about 86% of them detected once, and over 0.95% sits in the top ten. The sequencing input was PBMCs. The receptors here all came from a young woman in good health and CMV-seronegative.

The chain has TRBV5-1 and TRBJ1-1; D is ambiguous. Trimming removed 4 bases from V and 3 bases from J, with 10 bases in between. Per the germline V gene, CDR1 is SGHRS and CDR2 is YFSETQ. CDR3 length: 13 amino acids. CDR3 coding DNA: TGCGCCAGCAGCATGACAAGTTACACTGAAGCTTTCTTT. It encodes CASSMTSYTEAFF.

The chain combines TRBV18 with TRBJ2-1; 9 bases agree with TRBD2. Germline V CDR1 and CDR2: KGHSH, LQKENI. This CDR3 has 16 amino acids. V lost 3 bases, J lost 8 bases, and 11 bases stayed unmatched. The CDR3 is CASSPRGSGRTDEQFF. The CDR3 bases are TGTGCCAGCTCACCGCGGGGTAGCGGGAGAACGGATGAGCAGTTCTTC.

This clone was counted once. The chain couples TRBV29-1 to TRBJ1-1, with D possibly being TRBD1 (5 bases). CDR3 length equals 12 residues. V lost 4 bases, J lost 5 bases, and 11 bases lay in between. Per the germline V gene, CDR1 is SQVTM and CDR2 is ANQGSEA. This chain's CDR3 is CSVVRAGTEAFF. In nucleotides, the CDR3 is TGCAGCGTTGTTCGGGCAGGGACTGAAGCTTTCTTT.

The V gene is TRBV6-5, the J gene TRBJ1-3, with D maybe TRBD1 (6 bases). V lost 5 bases to trimming and J lost 8 bases, with 16 bases between them. The CDR3 consists of 14 residues. The V gene's germline CDR1 is MNHEY and CDR2 SVGAGI. As DNA, the CDR3 is TGTGCCAGCAGTCCAGGGGTGCCCGTGGACACCATATATTTT. Its translation: CASSPGVPVDTIYF.

The chain carries TRBV7-7 and TRBJ2-3; TRBD2 matches at 10 bases. V shed 4 bases, J shed 2 bases, and the junction held 3 bases outside the gene matches. Germline V gives CDR1 SSHAT, CDR2 FNYEAQ (reference sequence). This CDR3 comprises 15 residues. CDR3 protein: CASSSGLADTDTQYF. In DNA, the CDR3 is TGTGCCAGCAGCTCCGGACTAGCGGACACAGATACGCAGTATTTT.

The chain employs TRBV5-6 and TRBJ2-7; D gene uncertain. The germline CDR1 and CDR2 sequences are SGHDT and YYEEEE. V shed 0 bases and J shed 6 bases, with 16 bases lying between them. The CDR3 is 15 amino acids. This chain's CDR3 is CASSLDSVPPLEQYF. The CDR3 nucleotides are TGTGCCAGCAGCTTGGATTCCGTCCCCCCTCTCGAGCAGTACTTC.

The chain couples TRBV15 to TRBJ2-7; the D gene is possibly TRBD1 (6 bases). Between the trimmed V and J ends, which lost 0 bases and 2 bases, there was a span of 8 bases. The length of the CDR3 is 14 residues. CDR1 is LNHNV, CDR2 YYDKDF, per germline (reference sequence). CDR3 sequence reads: CATSRDTGTYEQYF. CDR3 in DNA: TGTGCCACCAGCAGAGATACAGGGACCTACGAGCAGTACTTC.

This clone occurred a few times. The chain couples TRBV19 to TRBJ2-4; no firm D call. There are 13 residues in the CDR3. CDR1 is LNHDA and CDR2 is SQIVND in the germline V gene (reference sequence). V was cut by 4 bases and J by 6 bases, with 10 bases left in between. The CDR3 bases are TGTGCCAGTAGTAACATCGACTTAAACATTCAGTACTTC. It codes for CASSNIDLNIQYF.

The V and J genes are TRBV7-2 and TRBJ2-2; TRBD1 is a possible D gene (6 bases). The V end was cut by 5 bases, the J end by 5 bases, with 9 bases between. This CDR3 is 13 amino acids long. Germline V lookup: CDR1 SGHTA, CDR2 FQGNSA. CDR3 residues: CASSTQGTGELFF. DNA for the CDR3: TGTGCCAGCAGCACACAGGGTACCGGGGAGCTGTTTTTT.

The genes are TRBV10-2 and TRBJ2-1; D is perhaps TRBD1 (6 bases). Trimming pared 4 bases from V and 10 bases from J, leaving 11 bases between. The length of the CDR3 is 12 residues. Germline CDR1 and CDR2: WSHSY and SAAADI. The CDR3 here is CASSVYRDEQFF. CDR3 sequence (DNA): TGCGCCAGCAGTGTTTACAGGGACGAGCAGTTCTTC.

This chain joins TRBV28 and TRBJ1-5; 9 bases line up with TRBD1. CDR1 and CDR2 (germline): MDHEN, SYDVKM. V gave up 6 bases and J gave up 0 bases; unmatched junction bases: 6. CDR3 size: 16 residues. DNA of the CDR3: TGTGCCAGCAGCCACGGACAGGGGATTAGCAATCAGCCCCAGCATTTT. This codes for CASSHGQGISNQPQHF.

A word on this clone: Its ends do not fully match the called genes, so a read error is possible. The chain combines TRBV7-2 with TRBJ2-2, with 7 positions matching TRBD1. Germline CDR1 and CDR2: SGHTA and FQGNSA. This CDR3 contains 15 residues. The CDR3 nucleotides read TGTGCCAGCGGCTTAGGACAGGCCTCCACCGGGGAGCTGTTTTTT. It codes for CASGLGQASTGELFF.

The chain links TRBV28 to TRBJ1-2; D remains ambiguous. V was shortened by 5 bases and J by 1 base, with 5 bases between the two germline ends. The V gene's germline CDR1 is MDHEN and CDR2 SYDVKM. The CDR3 spans 12 residues. CDR3 in amino acids: CASSQVNYGYTF. CDR3 in DNA: TGTGCCAGCAGTCAGGTTAACTATGGCTACACCTTC.

This chain joins TRBV2 and TRBJ1-1, with a tentative D call TRBD1 (5 bases). There are 13 residues in the CDR3. Trimming pared 7 bases from V and 6 bases from J, leaving 15 bases between. Germline V CDR1 and CDR2: SNHLY, FYNNEI. DNA of the CDR3: TGTGCCAGCACCTACCTCGGGGGGTCTGAAGCTTTCTTT. This sequence encodes CASTYLGGSEAFF.

V gene TRBV27 combines with J gene TRBJ1-4; 9 nucleotides align to TRBD1. J lost 8 bases, V lost 5 bases, and 12 bases had no gene match. Germline-derived CDR1 and CDR2 are MNHEY and SMNVEV (reference sequence). This CDR3 has 16 residues. CDR3 residues: CASSILPGQGEEKLFF. In nucleotides, the CDR3 is TGTGCCAGCAGTATTCTGCCGGGACAGGGAGAGGAAAAACTGTTTTTT.

The chain has TRBV4-3 and TRBJ1-6; 9 bases match TRBD1. CDR3 size: 15 residues. The germline V gene has CDR1 LGHNA and CDR2 YSLEER. The V and J ends lost 2 bases and 9 bases, in that order; junction bases with no gene match: 5. The CDR3 spells CASSQPGQGASPLHF. The CDR3 DNA reads as TGCGCCAGCAGCCAACCGGGACAGGGAGCTTCACCCCTCCACTTT.

This chain uses TRBV30 with TRBJ2-3, with D perhaps TRBD2 (5 bases). The CDR3 runs 15 residues. V dropped 4 bases and J dropped 0 bases, with 14 bases sitting between them. From germline, CDR1 is GTSNPN and CDR2 SVGIG (reference sequence). The CDR3 DNA follows: TGTGCCTGGAACGACTATCTAGGTAGCACAGATACGCAGTATTTT. Translated: CAWNDYLGSTDTQYF.

The rearrangement links TRBV10-3 to TRBJ2-1; the match to TRBD1 covers 8 bases. This CDR3 is 17 amino acids long. Germline lookup yields CDR1 ENHRY and CDR2 SYGVKD. The J segment lost 5 bases and the V segment lost 3 bases, leaving 12 bases of the junction unmatched. CDR3 DNA sequence: TGTGCCATCAGTGACTCGATGGGACAGGTTCTCCACAATGAGCAGTTCTTC. Translated, it gives CAISDSMGQVLHNEQFF.

V gene TRBV6-1 combines with J gene TRBJ2-2, with TRBD2 matching over 8 bases. The CDR3 consists of 17 residues. V lost 4 bases to trimming and J lost 6 bases; unmatched junction nucleotides: 13. CDR1 and CDR2 (germline): MNHNS, SASEGT. The CDR3 region is CASSGYGGGTSAGELFF. For the CDR3, the DNA is TGTGCCAGCAGTGGGTACGGCGGGGGGACCAGCGCCGGGGAGCTGTTTTTT.

The chain employs TRBV27 and TRBJ1-2, with 9 bases matching TRBD1. The junction had 7 bases not matched to a gene; V was cut back by 6 bases and J by 5 bases. Per the germline V gene, CDR1 is MNHEY and CDR2 is SMNVEV (reference sequence). CDR3 length: 14 amino acids. CDR3 bases: TGTGCCAGCAGCCTTCTCGGACAGGGGTATGGCTACACCTTC. This encodes CASSLLGQGYGYTF.

The chain recombines TRBV4-1 with TRBJ1-1; D is possibly TRBD1 (6 bases). V was pared by 8 bases and J by 4 bases, with 17 bases between. Looked up from germline, CDR1 is MGHRA and CDR2 is YSYEKL. This CDR3 comprises 14 residues. CDR3 loop: CASGLTGLGTEAFF. The CDR3 DNA reads TGCGCCAGCGGCTTGACAGGCCTGGGCACTGAAGCTTTCTTT.

V usage is TRBV27 and J usage is TRBJ2-1, with 8 bases that match TRBD1. Germline lookup yields CDR1 MNHEY and CDR2 SMNVEV (reference sequence). This CDR3 spans 15 amino acids. V trimming: 4 bases; J trimming: 0 bases; junction bases outside the gene matches: 2. CDR3 in amino acids: CASSSGQGSYNEQFF. CDR3 nucleotide sequence: TGTGCCAGCAGTTCTGGACAGGGCTCCTACAATGAGCAGTTCTTC.

The chain is built from TRBV28 and TRBJ2-7; D call uncertain. V was clipped by 2 bases and J by 5 bases, with 7 bases between them. The CDR3 is made up of 12 amino acids. Germline CDR1 and CDR2: MDHEN and SYDVKM. CDR3 region: CASSLLTDEQYF. For the CDR3, the DNA is TGTGCCAGCAGTTTACTTACGGACGAGCAGTACTTC.

This clone is a singleton in its sample. CDR3 nucleotides: TGTGCCAGTAGTATGGGTCACAGATCCACAGAAGCTTTCTTT. Translation: CASSMGHRSTEAFF. The gene calls are TRBV19 and TRBJ1-1, with D uncertain. Trimming cost V 3 bases and J 8 bases, with 16 bases left between them. This CDR3 has 14 residues. Looked up from germline, CDR1 is LNHDA and CDR2 is SQIVND (reference sequence). Drawing the rest from reference TRBV19 and TRBJ1-1, the complete variable domain is DGGITQSPKYLFRKEGQNVTLSCEQNLNHDAMYWYRQDPGQGLRLIYYSQIVNDFQKGDIAEGYSVSREKKESFPLTVTSAQKNPTAFYLCASSMGHRSTEAFFGQGTRLTVV.

This clone was counted once. The chain links TRBV5-1 to TRBJ1-4; no clear D gene. This CDR3 is built from 14 residues. V lost 0 bases to trimming and J lost 2 bases, with 5 bases between them. Germline V gene lookup returns CDR1 SGHRS and CDR2 YFSETQ. The CDR3 DNA reads TGCGCCAGCAGCTTGGCCGTGACTAATGAAAAACTGTTTTTT. Protein product: CASSLAVTNEKLFF.